The 17 T cell receptor beta chains listed next were all sequenced from one sample in a study of blood T cell repertoires in COVID-19. Clones were read by immunoSEQ multiplex PCR, and TCRdb kept only the in-frame ones, dropping some. Of under 250,000 clones detected, 88% appear once; the ten largest clones hold around 3%. Sequenced input: PBMCs or T cells enriched from blood (not recorded which). The receptors were gathered from a woman between 40 and 55 years old who had been exposed to COVID-19.

The chain carries TRBV3-1 (or the pseudogene TRBV3-2) and TRBJ1-1, with D possibly being TRBD1 (6 bases). The CDR3 covers 15 residues. CDR1 is LGHDT, CDR2 YNNKEL, per germline (reference sequence). V was pared by 7 bases and J by 5 bases, with 20 bases between. Here the CDR3 DNA reads TGTGCCAGCACCCCGGCCGGGGGGCTTGGAACTGAAGCTTTCTTT. Translation gives CASTPAGGLGTEAFF.

Only a few counts were recorded for this clone. J is TRBJ1-4 and V is TRBV28, with D maybe TRBD1 (5 bases). Germline V lookup: CDR1 MDHEN, CDR2 SYDVKM. Trimming stripped 5 bases from V and 0 bases from J, with 7 bases between. The CDR3 is made up of 14 amino acids. CDR3 sequence (DNA): TGTGCCAGCAGTACAGGAGCAACTAATGAAAAACTGTTTTTT. Encoded protein: CASSTGATNEKLFF.

V gene TRBV12-2 combines with J gene TRBJ2-7; the table gives TRBD1 as D, unverified against the DNA. TRBV12-2 is an annotated pseudogene. The CDR3 is made up of 14 amino acids. CDR3 coding DNA: TGTGCAAGTCGCTCCCTTTTGGGGACACTTGAGCAGTACGTC. The encoded protein is CASRSLLGTLEQYV.

V is TRBV7-2 and J is TRBJ2-5, with no clear D. Germline assignment: CDR1 SGHTA and CDR2 FQGNSA. V was clipped by 3 bases and J by 0 bases, with 8 bases between them. CDR3 length equals 14 residues. The CDR3 nucleotides are TGTGCCAGCAGCTTGAATCGGGACCAAGAGACCCAGTACTTC. This encodes CASSLNRDQETQYF.

The V and J genes are TRBV19 and TRBJ1-1, with D possibly TRBD1 on 5 matching bases. The V end lost 0 bases, the J end lost 11 bases, and 13 bases lay between the germline ends. From germline, CDR1 is LNHDA and CDR2 SQIVND (reference sequence). The CDR3 is 13 residues long. The CDR3 is CASSIDRRGDAFF. The CDR3 DNA reads TGTGCCAGTAGTATAGATCGGCGGGGGGATGCTTTCTTT.

The V call is TRBV7-9, the J call TRBJ2-3; 12 nucleotides align to TRBD2. This CDR3 contains 18 residues. V was clipped by 6 bases and J by 1 base; unmatched bases: 11. Germline values: CDR1 SEHNR, CDR2 FQNEAQ (reference sequence). CDR3 amino acids: CASSQLAGGPMGTDTQYF. The CDR3 DNA is TGTGCCAGCAGTCAACTAGCGGGGGGTCCCATGGGCACAGATACGCAGTATTTT.

The chain carries TRBV3-1 (or the pseudogene TRBV3-2) and TRBJ2-3; perhaps TRBD2 as D (5 bases). The CDR3 runs to 15 residues. Trimming removed 3 bases at V and 1 base at J, with 11 bases between. CDR1 LGHDT and CDR2 YNNKEL come from the germline V gene (reference sequence). CDR3 amino acids: CASSHSVGGTDTQYF. In DNA, the CDR3 is TGTGCCAGCAGCCATAGTGTCGGGGGCACAGATACGCAGTATTTT.

V is TRBV7-2 and J is TRBJ2-2; perhaps TRBD1 as D (6 bases). Germline CDR1 SGHTA, CDR2 FQGNSA. The CDR3 totals 14 residues. V lost 6 bases to trimming and J lost 2 bases, with 10 bases between them. The CDR3 bases are TGTGCCAGCAGGACGGGACACAACACCGGGGAGCTGTTTTTT. Encoded protein: CASRTGHNTGELFF.

The CDR3 coding sequence is TGTGCCAGCAGTTTTGCTTCGGCGGGGTACACAGATACGCAGTATTTT. It encodes CASSFASAGYTDTQYF. V and J are TRBV27 and TRBJ2-3; TRBD2 might be the D (6 bases). This CDR3 comprises 16 residues. V lost 3 bases and J 2 bases, leaving 15 bases between the germline ends. Germline V gene data show CDR1 as MNHEY and CDR2 as SMNVEV (reference sequence).

V gene TRBV5-1 combines with J gene TRBJ1-4; D may be TRBD1 (6 bases). The V gene lost 4 bases and the J gene lost 8 bases, with 18 bases spanning the gap. The V gene's germline CDR1 is SGHRS and CDR2 YFSETQ. The CDR3 is 15 amino acids. CDR3 coding DNA: TGCGCCAGCAGCGGAGAGTCAGGGGTGTGGGAAAAACTGTTTTTT. As protein: CASSGESGVWEKLFF.

This clone came up once. The V call is TRBV27, the J call TRBJ1-4; the D is unclear. There are 16 residues in the CDR3. Germline assignment: CDR1 MNHEY and CDR2 SMNVEV (reference sequence). Trimming took off 4 bases at V and 4 bases at J, with 16 bases between the two ends. Here the CDR3 reads CASSSLTPGSNEKLFF. For the CDR3, the DNA is TGTGCCAGCAGTTCCCTTACCCCGGGGAGTAATGAAAAACTGTTTTTT.

The J gene is TRBJ1-5, the V gene TRBV19; the D gene is possibly TRBD1 (6 bases). CDR1 and CDR2 from the germline V gene are LNHDA and SQIVND (reference sequence). V lost 10 bases to trimming and J lost 8 bases, with 27 bases between them. This CDR3 comprises 16 residues. The CDR3 loop reads CATQRGGGEGSKPQHF. CDR3 nucleotides: TGTGCCACCCAACGGGGCGGGGGCGAGGGTAGTAAGCCCCAGCATTTT.

The CDR3 coding sequence is TGTGCCAGCAGTTATAGTTGGCCGTTCGCCGGAGCAGGGGGCTATCAGCCCCAGCATTTT. Encoded protein: CASSYSWPFAGAGGYQPQHF. The chain has TRBV6-2 or TRBV6-3 and TRBJ1-5, with 8 bases fitting TRBD1. This CDR3 has 20 amino acids. The germline V gene has CDR1 MNHEY and CDR2 SVGEGT. V was pared by 3 bases and J by 5 bases, with 21 bases of the junction left unmatched.

This chain uses TRBV5-4 with TRBJ2-7; 11 bases agree with TRBD1. This CDR3 spans 12 amino acids. The V segment lost 10 bases and the J segment 2 bases; nucleotides outside the gene matches: 2. CDR1 and CDR2 (germline): SGHNT, YYREEE (reference sequence). The CDR3 DNA reads as TGTGCCGCGGGACAGGGGGCCTACGAGCAGTACTTC. Protein: CAAGQGAYEQYF.

The chain links TRBV6-5 to TRBJ1-1; weak D call: TRBD1 (5 bases). This CDR3 contains 13 residues. V lost 8 bases and J 0 bases, leaving 10 bases between the germline ends. The germline gives CDR1 MNHEY, CDR2 SVGAGI. CDR3 region: CASSVQVNTEAFF. CDR3 DNA: TGTGCCAGCTCGGTACAGGTGAACACTGAAGCTTTCTTT.

The V and J genes are TRBV5-4 and TRBJ1-4; 9 positions match TRBD1. The CDR3 is 14 residues long. With V trimmed by 2 bases and J by 6 bases, 2 bases remained unmatched. The germline CDR1 and CDR2 sequences are SGHNT and YYREEE (reference sequence). As DNA, the CDR3 is TGTGCCAGCAGCTTTGGGACAGGGTATGAAAAACTGTTTTTT. Protein: CASSFGTGYEKLFF.

The chain employs TRBV2 and TRBJ1-2, with a tentative D call TRBD1 (5 bases). V lost 6 bases and J 4 bases, leaving 12 bases between the germline ends. The CDR3 runs 13 residues. CDR1 is SNHLY and CDR2 is FYNNEI in the germline V gene. CDR3 loop: CASSPGHLYGYTF. CDR3 sequence (DNA): TGTGCCAGCAGCCCCGGACACCTCTATGGCTACACCTTC. The full variable domain, its missing parts supplied by reference TRBV2 and TRBJ1-2, is EPEVTQTPSHQVTQMGQEVILRCVPISNHLYFYWYRQILGQKVEFLVSFYNNEISEKSEIFDDQFSVERPDGSNFTLKIRSTKLEDSAMYFCASSPGHLYGYTFGSGTRLTVV.